This paragraph covers one TCR beta chain sequence. The data were obtained in a study of blood T cell repertoires in COVID-19. Germline CDR1 is MDHEN and CDR2 is SYDVKM. The V and J ends lost 8 bases and 1 base respectively, with 8 bases between them. This CDR3 comprises 12 residues. Clones were read by immunoSEQ multiplex PCR, and TCRdb kept only the in-frame ones, dropping some. The table includes 300,000 to 400,000 clones, roughly 90% detected once. The receptor's source is a woman aged 25 to 39 with COVID-19, enrolled during active disease. The gene calls are TRBV28 and TRBJ1-2; D is unresolved. Material: peripheral blood. The CDR3 region is CASSSVNYGYTF. The CDR3 DNA reads as TGTGCCAGCTCCTCAGTTAACTATGGCTACACCTTC.